This is a list of T cell receptor beta chains from one sample in a study of vaccination and CD4 T cells after COVID-19. No cognate antigen is known for these TCRs. TCRdb analysed the PCR reads with MiXCR anew, one entry per CDR3 protein. The sample consists of about 8,500 distinct CDR3 sequences, approximately 50% of them appearing once. The sample comprised CD4+ T cells from blood, cultured in vitro. The receptors originated from a human donor who had recovered from COVID-19. The CDR3 runs from the conserved cysteine through the conserved F or W. A D gene is named only where the DNA matches it firmly. Rows give clone size only sometimes, using once, few, many, or a class for an expanded clone.

d_call clone_size j_call v_call cdr3_nt cdr3_aa
TRBD2 NA TRBJ2-3 TRBV12-3/TRBV12-4 TGTGCCAGCAGCAGGGGGGGACTAGCTTTCGGCACAGATACGCAGTATTTT CASSRGGLAFGTDTQYF
TRBD2 NA TRBJ2-7 TRBV6-1 TGTGCCAGCAGGGCCTTCGAGCGGGGGCACGAGCAGTACTTC CASRAFERGHEQYF
NA NA TRBJ2-2 TRBV20-1 TGCAGTGCTAGTGACACCGCTAAAGGAGGGGAGCTGTTTTTT CSASDTAKGGELFF
TRBD1 few TRBJ1-6 TRBV10-3 TGTGCCATCAGAACGGACAGGGATAATTCACCCCTCCACTTT CAIRTDRDNSPLHF
NA NA TRBJ2-2 TRBV7-9 TGTGCCAGCAGCTTAGATCTGGGGACCGGGGAGCTGTTTTTT CASSLDLGTGELFF
NA few TRBJ1-2 TRBV7-6 TGTGCCAGCAGCTTCGGCCGGGCGGGTGGCTACACCTTC CASSFGRAGGYTF
NA NA TRBJ2-7 TRBV11-2 TGTGCCAGCAGACGCCCAGGGAAAGACTACGAGCAGTACTTC CASRRPGKDYEQYF
NA NA TRBJ2-7 TRBV24-1 TGTGCCACCAGTGATCCGGGAAGGGACGAGCAGTACTTC CATSDPGRDEQYF
NA few TRBJ2-7 TRBV7-2 TGTGCCAGCAGCTTAGAAGTTGGCGGGAACTACGAGCAGTACTTC CASSLEVGGNYEQYF
TRBD1 few TRBJ1-1 TRBV6-4 TGTGCCAGCAGTGACTCATCAGGGGGCTACACTGAAGCTTTCTTT CASSDSSGGYTEAFF
NA few TRBJ1-2 TRBV20-1 TGCAGTGCGTATGCAGCGGGTGCCACCTTC CSAYAAGATF
NA NA TRBJ1-1 TRBV5-1 TGCGCCAGCAGCTTGATGGACAACACTGAAGCTTTCTTT CASSLMDNTEAFF
NA NA TRBJ2-7 TRBV20-1 TGCAGTGCTAGTGAAGACAGCTACGAGCAGTACTTC CSASEDSYEQYF
TRBD2 few TRBJ2-7 TRBV6-1 TGTGCCAGCAGCCTACAGCCTATCCTGACTAGCGGGGTATACGAGCAGTACTTC CASSLQPILTSGVYEQYF
TRBD2 few TRBJ2-1 TRBV20-1 TGCAGTGCTAGATCAGGGACTAGCGGCTACAATGAGCAGTTCTTC CSARSGTSGYNEQFF
NA NA TRBJ2-2 TRBV6-1 TGTGCCAGCAGTGAATCTGCGCTGTCAGGGAACACCGGGGAGCTGTTTTTT CASSESALSGNTGELFF
TRBD2 NA TRBJ2-1 TRBV20-1 TGCAGTGCTAGAGCCGCTAGCGGGGCTGATGAGCAGTTCTTC CSARAASGADEQFF
TRBD1 once TRBJ1-1 TRBV5-4 TGTGCCAGCAGCCACGGGACAGGGCGAACCGCTGAAGCTTTCTTT CASSHGTGRTAEAFF
TRBD1 NA TRBJ2-3 TRBV24-1 TGTGCCACCAGTGAGCCACAGGGGGCCGGAGATACGCAGTATTTT CATSEPQGAGDTQYF
NA NA TRBJ1-2 TRBV2 TGTGCCAGCAGTGAATCTTCTACAGCTTATGGCTACACCTTC CASSESSTAYGYTF
TRBD1 few TRBJ1-2 TRBV7-9 TGTGCCAGCAGCTTTGGACAGGGAAGACTAAGCTATGGCTACACCTTC CASSFGQGRLSYGYTF
NA few TRBJ1-5 TRBV19 TGTGCCAGTAGTATGAGTCTTATGGGAGATCAGCCCCAGCATTTT CASSMSLMGDQPQHF
NA NA TRBJ2-5 TRBV11-3 TGTGCCAGCAGTAGAGACATCACAGAGACCCAGTACTTC CASSRDITETQYF
NA few TRBJ2-3 TRBV20-1 TGCAGTGCTAGAGTTCAGAGCACAGATACGCAGTATTTT CSARVQSTDTQYF
NA few TRBJ1-2 TRBV6-1 TGTGCCAGCAGTGAACGATGGCAGTTCTATGGCTACACCTTC CASSERWQFYGYTF
NA few TRBJ1-2 TRBV20-1 TGCAGTGCTTCAGGAGGACATGGCTACACCTTC CSASGGHGYTF
TRBD1 NA TRBJ2-7 TRBV5-4 TGTGCCAGCAGCTGGGGGCCCAGGGGGCTGCTCTCCTACGAGCAGTACTTC CASSWGPRGLLSYEQYF
NA NA TRBJ2-5 TRBV7-9 TGTGCCAGCAGCTTAGTCCAAGAGACCCAGTACTTC CASSLVQETQYF
TRBD1 few TRBJ2-7 TRBV2 TGTGCCAGCATGGACAGGGCCTCCTACGAGCAGTACTTC CASMDRASYEQYF
NA NA TRBJ1-1 TRBV6-1 TGTGCCAGCAGTGAACACGGGTTCCCTGAAGCTTTCTTT CASSEHGFPEAFF
NA NA TRBJ2-1 TRBV19 TGTGCCAGTAGTATAGATCATCCCACTAGCCCAGGTGGGAATGAGCAGTTCTTC CASSIDHPTSPGGNEQFF
NA NA TRBJ2-7 TRBV19 TGTGCCAGTAGTCGGTCAGCTACCTCCGAGCAGTACTTC CASSRSATSEQYF
NA NA TRBJ1-4 TRBV19 TGTGCCAGTAGTCCGAGGGGACAACGCGAAAAACTGTTTTTT CASSPRGQREKLFF
TRBD1 NA TRBJ1-2 TRBV12-3/TRBV12-4 TGTGCCAGCAGGGAGACAGGGAGCCTCGGCTACACCTTC CASRETGSLGYTF
TRBD1 NA TRBJ2-2 TRBV2 TGTGCCAGCAGGGAAGGGGGCGGAACGAACACCGGGGAGCTGTTTTTT CASREGGGTNTGELFF
TRBD1 NA TRBJ1-5 TRBV23-1 TGCGCCAGCAGTCAGTCCGGGACAGGGATCAGTCAGCCCCAGCATTTT CASSQSGTGISQPQHF
NA few TRBJ1-5 TRBV6-5 TGTGCCAGCAGTTACTATGGTCAGCCCCAGCATTTT CASSYYGQPQHF
NA NA TRBJ2-5 TRBV5-1 TGCGCCAGCAGCTTATCTCAAGAGACCCAGTACTTC CASSLSQETQYF
NA NA TRBJ1-3 TRBV11-2 TGTGCCAGCATCAAGGACGGCTCTGGAAACACCATATATTTT CASIKDGSGNTIYF
NA NA TRBJ2-7 TRBV20-1 TGCAGTGCTAAAATCGCGGGGGCTCCGGCCCGCGAGCAGTACTTC CSAKIAGAPAREQYF
TRBD2 NA TRBJ2-5 TRBV20-1 TGCAGTGCTAGGACCCACGGGGGGGGCCAAGAGACCCAGTACTTC CSARTHGGGQETQYF
TRBD2 NA TRBJ2-5 TRBV6-1 TGTGCCAGCAGAATGGGACTAGCGGCGGAGACCCAGTACTTC CASRMGLAAETQYF
TRBD1 NA TRBJ1-2 TRBV7-8 TGTGCCAGCAGCCCTACAGGGGCTGGCTACACCTTC CASSPTGAGYTF
TRBD2 NA TRBJ2-3 TRBV5-4 TGTGCCAGCAGCTCGACTAGCGGGGGCCCTGGTACGCAGTATTTT CASSSTSGGPGTQYF
NA NA TRBJ2-7 TRBV5-4 TGTGCCAGCAGCTACGACAGCCTTTCCCCCTACGAGCAGTACTTC CASSYDSLSPYEQYF
NA few TRBJ2-2 TRBV7-9 TGTGCCAGCAGCTTATGGGGCAGGAACACCGGGGAGCTGTTTTTT CASSLWGRNTGELFF
NA NA TRBJ2-2 TRBV27 TGTGCCAGCAGTTTCCTCGTCGGGGGATCCAACACCGGGGAGCTGTTTTTT CASSFLVGGSNTGELFF
TRBD2 once TRBJ2-2 TRBV5-1 TGCGCCAGCAGCCCCATAGCGGGAGGGCCGGACACCGGGGAGCTGTTTTTT CASSPIAGGPDTGELFF
TRBD2 NA TRBJ2-1 TRBV11-3 TGTGCCAGCAGCTTGCGGGAGTTAGGTGAGCAGTTCTTC CASSLRELGEQFF
NA NA TRBJ2-5 TRBV2 TGTGCGGGGCAGTACCAAGAGACCCAGTACTTC CAGQYQETQYF
NA few TRBJ1-1 TRBV19 TGTGCCACTGTTGAGGAGAGTTGGACTGAAGCTTTCTTT CATVEESWTEAFF
TRBD1 NA TRBJ2-3 TRBV7-9 TGTGCCAGCAGCGAACAGGGGGCAGATACGCAGTATTTT CASSEQGADTQYF
NA NA TRBJ2-5 TRBV7-9 TGTGCCAGCAGCTTCAGCGCCAGGAGGGTTTCGGCCCAGTACTTC CASSFSARRVSAQYF
TRBD2 NA TRBJ2-3 TRBV5-1 TGCGCCAGCAGCACCTGGAGGCTAGCGGGAGGGCAGTATTTT CASSTWRLAGGQYF
TRBD2 NA TRBJ2-7 TRBV7-9 TGTGCCAGCAGCTTAGTGCTAACGGGGGGAACCTACGAGCAGTACTTC CASSLVLTGGTYEQYF
NA NA TRBJ1-3 TRBV11-3 TGTGCCAGCAGCTCCTTACCTGGAAACACCATATATTTT CASSSLPGNTIYF
TRBD1 NA TRBJ2-7 TRBV5-4 TGTGCCAGCAGCCTGACGGGACAGGGAATGGACGAGCAGTACTTC CASSLTGQGMDEQYF
NA medium-sized TRBJ2-3 TRBV20-1 TGCAGTGCTAGATGGGCAGGTACAGATACGCAGTATTTT CSARWAGTDTQYF
NA NA TRBJ1-5 TRBV6-5 TGTGCCAGCAGTTACTCGGGCAGGGATCAGCCCCAGCATTTT CASSYSGRDQPQHF